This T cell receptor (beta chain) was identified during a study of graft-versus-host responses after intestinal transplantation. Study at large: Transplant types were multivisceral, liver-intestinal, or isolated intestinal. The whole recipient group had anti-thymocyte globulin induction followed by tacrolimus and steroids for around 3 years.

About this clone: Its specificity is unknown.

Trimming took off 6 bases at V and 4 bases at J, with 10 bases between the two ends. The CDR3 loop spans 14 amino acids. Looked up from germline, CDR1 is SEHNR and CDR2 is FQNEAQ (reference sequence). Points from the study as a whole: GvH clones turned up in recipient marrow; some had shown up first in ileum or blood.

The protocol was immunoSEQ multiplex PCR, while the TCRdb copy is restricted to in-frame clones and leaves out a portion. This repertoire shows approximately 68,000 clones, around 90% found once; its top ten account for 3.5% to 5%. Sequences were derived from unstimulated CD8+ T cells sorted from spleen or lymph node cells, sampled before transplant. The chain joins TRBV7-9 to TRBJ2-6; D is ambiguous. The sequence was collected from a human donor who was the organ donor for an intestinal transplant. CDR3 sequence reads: CASRFPGGANVLTF. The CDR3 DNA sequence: TGTGCCAGCAGGTTCCCCGGGGGGGCCAACGTCCTGACTTTC.